This note documents a single T cell receptor (beta chain) sequence. Some clones are missing from TCRdb's copy, which holds only in-frame ones; the method was immunoSEQ multiplex PCR. Of about 12,000 clones in the sample, roughly 92% are singletons; the top ten hold 6% to 8.5%. The data were obtained in a study of T cell clonotyping in hematopoietic cell transplantation. The length of the CDR3 is 14 residues. Germline CDR1 is LNHNV and CDR2 is YYDKDF (reference sequence). V was pared by 2 bases and J by 5 bases, with 9 bases between. V and J are TRBV15 and TRBJ2-2; unclear D gene. The TCR sequence derives from a female patient between 50 and 59 years old who had an allogeneic stem cell transplant from an unrelated donor, so the T cells may come from the graft donor. Some clones in this sample may be carry-over from other donors' samples. Specimen: PBMCs, collected 100 days after allogeneic stem cell transplant. The CDR3 is CATSRFSLTGELFF. The CDR3 DNA reads as TGTGCCACCAGCAGATTCAGTCTTACCGGGGAGCTGTTTTTT.